One and the same sample provided the 24 T cell receptor beta chains below, sequenced in a study of cytomegalovirus exposure and HLA in healthy donors. Amplification used 60 Vbeta primers and 13 Jbeta primers. Clones were read by immunoSEQ multiplex PCR, and TCRdb kept only the in-frame ones, dropping some. The table records 150,000 or so clones, around 79% of them present only once. The sequenced sample consisted of PBMCs. These receptors originate from a female donor in good health and CMV-seronegative.

The chain has TRBV5-1 and TRBJ1-1; D is undetermined. CDR1 is SGHRS and CDR2 is YFSETQ in the germline V gene. The CDR3 has 13 residues. Trimming pared 4 bases from V and 3 bases from J, leaving 10 bases between. The CDR3 protein is CASSPIEDTEAFF. The CDR3 DNA reads as TGCGCCAGCAGCCCTATTGAGGACACTGAAGCTTTCTTT.

This chain links TRBV6-1 with TRBJ2-1, with 7 bases aligning to TRBD1. With 7 bases clipped from V and 7 bases from J, the junction kept 13 bases outside the gene matches. The germline V gene encodes CDR1 MNHNS and CDR2 SASEGT. This CDR3 region has 15 residues. The CDR3 sequence is CASTGAATGRNEQFF. Here the CDR3 DNA reads TGTGCCAGCACGGGTGCGGCGACAGGGCGGAATGAGCAGTTCTTC.

The V call is TRBV7-9, the J call TRBJ2-7; the D is unclear. CDR1 and CDR2 (germline): SEHNR, FQNEAQ (reference sequence). The CDR3 totals 14 residues. Trimming pared 7 bases from V and 0 bases from J, leaving 13 bases between. Here the CDR3 DNA reads TGTGCCAGCACGCATTTAACGAGCTCCTACGAGCAGTACTTC. Residues: CASTHLTSSYEQYF.

In this sample, this clone turned up once. This chain uses TRBV21-1 with TRBJ2-1; the D call in the table, TRBD1, was not verified against the DNA. TRBV21-1 represents a pseudogene. There are 14 residues in the CDR3. This CDR3 is CASSKELPGQEQFF. In DNA form, the CDR3 reads TGTGCCAGCAGCAAGGAGTTACCGGGACAGGAGCAGTTCTTC.

The genes are TRBV12-1 and TRBJ2-7; the DNA was not used to check the table's D call, TRBD2. TRBV12-1 is noted as a pseudogene. This CDR3 region has 14 residues. As DNA, the CDR3 is TGTGCCAGCAGCCTGAGCGGGGGCGCCTACGAGCAGTACTTC. Translating gives CASSLSGGAYEQYF.

This sequence joins TRBV19 and TRBJ2-7; D is perhaps TRBD2 (5 bases). Germline CDR1 reads LNHDA; CDR2 reads SQIVND (reference sequence). The CDR3 is 15 residues long. Trimming stripped 7 bases from V and 5 bases from J, with 21 bases between. CDR3 in amino acids: CASTYDYPNHNEQYF. CDR3 nucleotide sequence: TGTGCCAGTACCTACGACTACCCTAATCATAACGAGCAGTACTTC.

The chain is built from TRBV5-5 and TRBJ2-6, with D maybe TRBD2 (5 bases). V lost 0 bases and J lost 2, with 12 bases in between. This CDR3 has 17 amino acids. Germline CDR1 and CDR2: SGHKS and YYEKEE (reference sequence). CDR3 residues: CASSLDLGSAGANVLTF. In DNA, the CDR3 is TGTGCCAGCAGCTTGGATCTTGGGAGCGCTGGGGCCAACGTCCTGACTTTC. The variable domain in full, completed from reference TRBV5-5 and TRBJ2-6, reads DAGVTQSPTHLIKTRGQQVTLRCSPISGHKSVSWYQQVLGQGPQFIFQYYEKEERGRGNFPDRFSARQFPNYSSELNVNALLLGDSALYLCASSLDLGSAGANVLTFGAGSRLTVL.

The V gene is TRBV9, the J gene TRBJ2-3; no reliable D call. V lost 4 bases to trimming and J lost 0 bases, with 12 bases between them. The germline V gene has CDR1 SGDLS and CDR2 YYNGEE. CDR3 size: 15 residues. The CDR3 region is CASSNSPASTDTQYF. The CDR3 coding sequence is TGTGCCAGCAGCAATAGCCCAGCTAGCACAGATACGCAGTATTTT.

Of note for this clone: The sample holds other DNA sequences that translate to the same CDR3. CDR3 residues: CASSLRQGGNEQFF. CDR3 coding DNA: TGTGCCAGCAGTTTAAGACAGGGTGGGAATGAGCAGTTCTTC. The rearrangement uses TRBV27 and TRBJ2-1; 7 bases match TRBD1. The CDR3 extends over 14 amino acids. The junction had 5 bases not matched to a gene; V was cut back by 2 bases and J by 7 bases. Germline V gene lookup returns CDR1 MNHEY and CDR2 SMNVEV (reference sequence).

V gene TRBV19 combines with J gene TRBJ2-2; 9 bases align to TRBD1. V was pared by 4 bases and J by 6 bases, with 6 bases of the junction left unmatched. CDR3 size: 15 residues. CDR1 LNHDA and CDR2 SQIVND come from the germline V gene (reference sequence). The CDR3 nucleotides are TGTGCCAGTAGTAACTCCGGGACAGGGCCCGGGGAGCTGTTTTTT. This encodes CASSNSGTGPGELFF.

The chain employs TRBV6-5 and TRBJ1-5; tentative D call: TRBD1 (6 bases). Germline-derived CDR1 and CDR2 are MNHEY and SVGAGI. This CDR3 contains 14 residues. The V and J ends lost 6 bases and 7 bases respectively, with 16 bases between them. The CDR3 loop reads CASRPGGPWQPQHF. CDR3 sequence (DNA): TGTGCCAGCAGGCCCGGGGGGCCCTGGCAGCCCCAGCATTTT.

The chain couples TRBV28 to TRBJ1-2, with 7 bases aligning to TRBD1. V dropped 3 bases and J dropped 8; count of bases not matched to a gene: 9. Germline V lookup: CDR1 MDHEN, CDR2 SYDVKM. The CDR3 spans 14 residues. The CDR3 reads CASSFKGAWGGYTF. In DNA form, the CDR3 reads TGTGCCAGCAGTTTTAAGGGGGCGTGGGGCGGCTACACCTTC.

The chain uses TRBV9 and TRBJ1-4, with 8 bases aligning to TRBD1. The V and J ends lost 2 bases and 8 bases, in that order; junction bases with no gene match: 8. The germline CDR1 and CDR2 sequences are SGDLS and YYNGEE. The CDR3 runs to 15 residues. CDR3 nucleotide sequence: TGTGCCAGCAGCGTGGGACAGGCCCTCGGAGAAAAACTGTTTTTT. This sequence encodes CASSVGQALGEKLFF.

The chain combines TRBV6-6 with TRBJ1-5; possible D gene TRBD1, 6 bases. The CDR3 consists of 14 residues. Trimming removed 4 bases from V and 3 bases from J, with 10 bases in between. Germline V gene sequence: CDR1 MNHNY, CDR2 SVGAGI (reference sequence). CDR3 amino acids: CASSFRGYNQPQHF. The CDR3 nucleotides read TGTGCCAGCAGTTTCAGGGGCTACAATCAGCCCCAGCATTTT.

The chain uses TRBV29-1 and TRBJ2-3; a weak D match, TRBD2 (7 bases). V lost 4 bases to trimming and J lost 3 bases, with 20 bases between them. CDR1 and CDR2 from the germline V gene are SQVTM and ANQGSEA. This CDR3 is 16 amino acids long. CDR3 coding DNA: TGCAGCGTTGCCTCCCCCGGGGAGGGGGTAACAGATACGCAGTATTTT. Amino acids: CSVASPGEGVTDTQYF.

Note on this clone: The same CDR3 also results from other DNA sequences found in this sample. The CDR3 is CASSKALRDYYSPLHF. CDR3 DNA sequence: TGTGCCAGTAGCAAGGCCCTCCGGGACTATTATTCACCCCTCCACTTT. The chain has TRBV21-1 and TRBJ1-6. TRBV21-1 is recorded as a pseudogene. The CDR3 is 16 amino acids.

This rearrangement joins TRBV6-6 to TRBJ1-5; weak D call: TRBD1 (5 bases). The V end lost 10 bases, the J end lost 0 bases, and 16 bases lay between the germline ends. Germline assignment: CDR1 MNHNY and CDR2 SVGAGI (reference sequence). This CDR3 spans 15 amino acids. The CDR3: CATGRSGDSNQPQHF. In nucleotides, the CDR3 is TGTGCCACGGGGAGGTCGGGGGATAGCAATCAGCCCCAGCATTTT.

This chain links TRBV6-5 with TRBJ1-1; maybe TRBD1 (5 bases). The V and J ends lost 4 bases and 6 bases respectively, with 15 bases between them. CDR3 length equals 14 residues. The V gene's germline CDR1 is MNHEY and CDR2 SVGAGI. The DNA for the CDR3 is TGTGCCAGCAGTTTCCAACTGGGCAGGGCTGAAGCTTTCTTT. Amino acids: CASSFQLGRAEAFF.

The chain has TRBV28 and TRBJ2-7; the D gene is possibly TRBD2 (6 bases). Germline V gene sequence: CDR1 MDHEN, CDR2 SYDVKM. The CDR3 is 13 residues long. Trimming shortened V by 8 bases and J by 3 bases, and 14 bases separated the two germline ends. In DNA, the CDR3 is TGTGCCAGCCTTGAACGGCGGGGCTACGAGCAGTACTTC. It yields the protein CASLERRGYEQYF.

J is TRBJ2-2 and V is TRBV4-1, with D perhaps matching TRBD1 (6 bases). V lost 0 bases and J lost 6, with 11 bases in between. The germline gives CDR1 MGHRA, CDR2 YSYEKL. CDR3 length: 15 amino acids. The CDR3 coding sequence is TGCGCCAGCAGCCAAGATGGTGCAGGGGCCGGGGAGCTGTTTTTT. Translation gives CASSQDGAGAGELFF.

The chain employs TRBV10-2 and TRBJ2-3, with 13 bases matching TRBD2. Trimming took 6 bases from V and 3 from J; bases not matched to a gene: 3. CDR3 size: 15 residues. Germline assignment: CDR1 WSHSY and CDR2 SAAADI. In DNA, the CDR3 is TGCGCCAGCAGCCCGGGACTAGCGGGGACAGATACGCAGTATTTT. Translation: CASSPGLAGTDTQYF.

The rearrangement joins TRBV6-5 to TRBJ2-3; maybe TRBD2 (6 bases). The CDR3 loop spans 15 amino acids. Germline V lookup: CDR1 MNHEY, CDR2 SVGAGI. Trimming removed 2 bases at V and 5 bases at J, with 14 bases between. The chain's CDR3 is CASSYEAGLVDTQYF. In nucleotides, the CDR3 is TGTGCCAGCAGTTACGAAGCGGGCTTGGTAGATACGCAGTATTTT.

The chain uses TRBV2 and TRBJ1-1, with D unclear. The CDR3 runs to 12 residues. Germline CDR1 is SNHLY and CDR2 is FYNNEI. The CDR3 loop reads CAGGEMNTEAFF. CDR3 coding DNA: TGTGCTGGCGGAGAGATGAACACTGAAGCTTTCTTT.

The chain is built from TRBV6-5 and TRBJ2-1; TRBD2 matches at 7 bases. CDR1 is MNHEY, CDR2 SVGAGI, per germline. CDR3 length: 15 residues. Trimming cost V 0 bases and J 5 bases; bases outside gene matches: 4. This CDR3 reads CASSYSLAEHNEQFF. Here the CDR3 DNA reads TGTGCCAGCAGTTACTCGCTAGCGGAACACAATGAGCAGTTCTTC.